The source of this T cell receptor (beta chain) is a study of cytomegalovirus exposure and HLA in healthy donors. Looking at the study overall: Earlier, 150 million to 200 million T cells were analyzed, and 90 million to 120 million unique TCR beta sequences were found among them.

The CDR3 covers 12 residues. Germline V gene lookup returns CDR1 MDHEN and CDR2 SYDVKM. On this clone itself: What it binds is unknown. One junction end does not reproduce the germline sequence, and a read error may be involved.

Findings and limits, study-wide: Available immune exposure information covered CMV serostatus only. By HLA locus, TCR association rates varied in a later analysis, with DRB1 showing the most and HLA-C the fewest. It emerged from a later analysis that several of the most significant clusters appeared to be linked to common viral pathogens.

PCR primers comprised 60 Vbeta and 13 Jbeta primers. Using immunoSEQ multiplex PCR, the repertoire was profiled, and TCRdb retains in-frame clones only, with some absent. The table has some 150,000 clones, under 90% seen once. The J gene is TRBJ2-3, the V gene TRBV28; D uncertain. This clonotype was sampled from a boy aged 2-9 years in good health and CMV-seronegative. Sequencing was carried out using PBMCs. CDR3 bases: TGTGCCAGCAGTTTGCGAACAGATACGCGGTATTTT. It translates to CASSLRTDTRYF.